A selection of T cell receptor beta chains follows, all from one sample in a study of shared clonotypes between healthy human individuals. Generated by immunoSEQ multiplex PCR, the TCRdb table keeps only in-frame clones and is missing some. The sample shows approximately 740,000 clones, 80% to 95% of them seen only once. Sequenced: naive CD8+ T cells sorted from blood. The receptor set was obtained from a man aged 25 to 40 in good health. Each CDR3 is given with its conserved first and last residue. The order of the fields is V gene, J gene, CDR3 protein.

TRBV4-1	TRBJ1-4	CASSLRTGGTNEKLFF
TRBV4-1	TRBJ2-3	CASSIEPGDTQYF
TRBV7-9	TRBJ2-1	CASSSSDRGQGLTEQFF
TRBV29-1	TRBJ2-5	CSVLAGGPLETQYF
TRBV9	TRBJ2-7	CASAPTAGFSYEQYF
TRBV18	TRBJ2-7	CASSRDSAYEQYF
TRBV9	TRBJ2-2	CASSGGTGYTGELFF
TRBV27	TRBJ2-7	CASSSNPGSYEQYF
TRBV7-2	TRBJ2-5	CASSFLGGPETQYF
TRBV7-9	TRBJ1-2	CASSLDGTDYGYTF
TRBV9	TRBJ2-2	CASRKNTGELFF
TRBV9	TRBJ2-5	CASSPGQLQETQYF
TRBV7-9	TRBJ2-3	CASSFAGGVGTDTQYF
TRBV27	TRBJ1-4	CASRTTNEKLFF
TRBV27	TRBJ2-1	CASSLKGKEFF
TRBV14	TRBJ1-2	CASSQGAVYTF
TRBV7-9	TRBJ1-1	CASSSSTEAFF
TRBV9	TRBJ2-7	CASSVSGTGYEQYF
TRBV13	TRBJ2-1	CASSPEGLAGNNEQFF
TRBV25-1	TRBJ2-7	CASRGDTYEQYF
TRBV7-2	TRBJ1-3	CASSLAGNTIYF
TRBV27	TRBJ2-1	CASSLLTPGRLRSYNEQFF
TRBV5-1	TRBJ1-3	CASSSSMTATGNTIYF
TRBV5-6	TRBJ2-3	CASSFGTLEDTQYF
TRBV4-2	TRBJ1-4	CASRARVQTGANEKLFF
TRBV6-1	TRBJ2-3	CASSERAGGTDTQYF
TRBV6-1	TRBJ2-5	CASSELRGAQETQYF
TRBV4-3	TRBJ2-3	CASSLQGRGPDTQYF
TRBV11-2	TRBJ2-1	CASRETSGRAGNDEQFF
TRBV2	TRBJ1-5	CASSDREGNQPQHF
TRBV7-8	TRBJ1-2	CASSLLGQTVYGYTF
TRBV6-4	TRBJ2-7	CASSDSRTGEPSYEQYF
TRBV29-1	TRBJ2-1	CSVELQYNEQFF
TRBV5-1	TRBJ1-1	CASSLSRVNTEAFF
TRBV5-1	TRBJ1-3	CASSPIPSGNTIYF
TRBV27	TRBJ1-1	CASSFQGRPLENTEAFF
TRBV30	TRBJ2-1	CGGDSSYNEQFF
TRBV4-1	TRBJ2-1	CASSQASGGYNEQFF
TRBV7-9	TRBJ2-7	CASTPRGTTYEQYF
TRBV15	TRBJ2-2	CATSNMQNTGELFF